This passage covers 17 T cell receptor beta chains from one sample sequenced in a study of cytomegalovirus exposure and HLA in healthy donors. Use of 60 Vbeta and 13 Jbeta primers characterized the PCR. Assay used: immunoSEQ multiplex PCR; TCRdb lists only in-frame clones, some missing. The table has 84,000 or so clones, roughly 80% seen once. The sequenced material came from PBMCs. The source is a young man in good health and CMV-seronegative.

This chain connects TRBV28 to TRBJ2-1; 9 bases are a match to TRBD1. J lost 5 bases, V lost 6 bases, and 8 bases had no gene match. The CDR3 consists of 15 residues. Germline V gene lookup returns CDR1 MDHEN and CDR2 SYDVKM. The CDR3 loop reads CASSTPGQGNNEQFF. CDR3 nucleotides: TGTGCCAGCAGCACCCCGGGACAGGGAAACAATGAGCAGTTCTTC.

The V call is TRBV19, the J call TRBJ1-1; TRBD1 matches 11 bases. Trimming removed 11 bases from V and 2 bases from J; junction bases left unmatched: 10. The CDR3 has 15 amino acids. CDR1 is LNHDA, CDR2 SQIVND, per germline (reference sequence). The CDR3 DNA reads as TGTGCCGCCTCCGGGACAGGGGGAATAAACACTGAAGCTTTCTTT. Its translation is CAASGTGGINTEAFF.

The CDR3 loop reads CASSLFVGGDEQYF. The CDR3 bases are TGTGCCAGCAGTTTATTTGTGGGAGGGGACGAGCAGTACTTC. J is TRBJ2-7 and V is TRBV28; TRBD2 agrees at 7 bases. Germline loops: CDR1 MDHEN, CDR2 SYDVKM. The CDR3 is 14 residues long. V lost 1 base, J lost 5 bases, and 5 bases stayed unmatched.

V gene TRBV11-3 combines with J gene TRBJ2-2; weak D call: TRBD2 (5 bases). Germline CDR1 SGHNT, CDR2 YENEEA. V shed 6 bases and J shed 6 bases, with 17 bases lying between them. The CDR3 is 15 residues long. This chain's CDR3 is CASRSSLWYAGELFF. CDR3 in DNA: TGTGCCAGCAGATCTAGCCTCTGGTACGCCGGGGAGCTGTTTTTT.

The chain joins TRBV7-8 to TRBJ1-1; no reliable D call. The CDR3 runs to 13 residues. The V end was cut by 0 bases, the J end by 3 bases, with 5 bases between. Germline loops: CDR1 SGHVS, CDR2 FQNEAQ. The CDR3 coding sequence is TGTGCCAGCAGCTTAGCGGAGGACACTGAAGCTTTCTTT. Residues: CASSLAEDTEAFF.

This clone occurred a few times. This chain links TRBV28 with TRBJ1-1; possibly TRBD1 for D (6 bases). The CDR3 extends over 14 amino acids. From germline, CDR1 is MDHEN and CDR2 SYDVKM. Deletions cut 1 base from V and 7 bases from J, with 13 bases between. The DNA for the CDR3 is TGTGCCAGCAGTTTATTGAAGACAGGCATTGAAGCTTTCTTT. Protein: CASSLLKTGIEAFF.

The rearrangement joins TRBV9 to TRBJ2-5, with TRBD2 as a possible D gene (5 bases). The germline V gene has CDR1 SGDLS and CDR2 YYNGEE. V lost 0 bases and J 9 bases, leaving 15 bases between the germline ends. The CDR3 is made up of 14 amino acids. CDR3 DNA: TGTGCCAGCAGCGTAGATCATCGGGATAGGGCCCAGTACTTC. It specifies CASSVDHRDRAQYF. The full variable domain, with the rest looked up from reference TRBV9 and TRBJ2-5, is DSGVTQTPKHLITATGQRVTLRCSPRSGDLSVYWYQQSLDQGLQFLIQYYNGEERAKGNILERFSAQQFPDLHSELNLSSLELGDSALYFCASSVDHRDRAQYFGPGTRLLVL.

The chain has TRBV9 and TRBJ2-7; the D is unclear. Trimming removed 0 bases from V and 2 bases from J, with 9 bases in between. The CDR3 runs to 14 residues. Germline V gives CDR1 SGDLS, CDR2 YYNGEE. The CDR3 sequence: CASSVALGTYEQYF. Here the CDR3 DNA reads TGTGCCAGCAGCGTAGCTCTGGGCACCTACGAGCAGTACTTC. Full variable domain (rest looked up from reference TRBV9 and TRBJ2-7): DSGVTQTPKHLITATGQRVTLRCSPRSGDLSVYWYQQSLDQGLQFLIQYYNGEERAKGNILERFSAQQFPDLHSELNLSSLELGDSALYFCASSVALGTYEQYFGPGTRLTVT.

The rearrangement links TRBV6-5 to TRBJ2-5; 12 bases match TRBD2. Germline V gene sequence: CDR1 MNHEY, CDR2 SVGAGI. The V gene end was trimmed by 6 bases and the J gene end by 6 bases; junction bases not matched to a gene: 8. The CDR3 contains 15 residues. DNA of the CDR3: TGTGCCAGCAGCTACCTAGCGGGGGGGACGAAGACCCAGTACTTC. As protein: CASSYLAGGTKTQYF.

The chain joins TRBV28 to TRBJ2-5; 8 bases map to TRBD2. Germline V gene lookup returns CDR1 MDHEN and CDR2 SYDVKM. The V and J ends lost 3 bases and 0 bases, in that order; junction bases with no gene match: 9. The CDR3 runs to 17 residues. This CDR3 is CASSFPGGGRYQETQYF. The CDR3 DNA reads TGTGCCAGCAGTTTCCCCGGGGGGGGCAGGTACCAAGAGACCCAGTACTTC.

This chain connects TRBV5-6 to TRBJ2-1; D unclear. V was trimmed by 1 base and J by 0 bases, leaving 20 bases between them. The CDR3 has 19 amino acids. CDR1 and CDR2 (germline): SGHDT, YYEEEE. The CDR3 DNA sequence: TGTGCCAGCAGCTTGACTACCGTCGGCGCAAGGAGCTCCTACAATGAGCAGTTCTTC. Amino acids: CASSLTTVGARSSYNEQFF.

CDR3 DNA sequence: TGTGCCAGCACCGGACTAGCGGGGGCTCCGAACACCGGGGAGCTGTTTTTT. This encodes CASTGLAGAPNTGELFF. V is TRBV18 and J is TRBJ2-2; 13 nucleotides agree with TRBD2. V trimming: 8 bases; J trimming: 0 bases; junction bases outside the gene matches: 6. The CDR3 has 17 residues. Germline V lookup: CDR1 KGHSH, CDR2 LQKENI.

This sequence joins TRBV19 and TRBJ1-5; the D gene is possibly TRBD1 (6 bases). The CDR3 has 15 residues. CDR1 is LNHDA, CDR2 SQIVND, per germline (reference sequence). V shed 7 bases and J shed 1 base, with 14 bases lying between them. CDR3 coding DNA: TGTGCCAGTAATAAACAGGGAGGGAGCAATCAGCCCCAGCATTTT. Translated: CASNKQGGSNQPQHF.

This rearrangement joins TRBV7-2 to TRBJ2-3; D possibly corresponds to TRBD1 (5 bases). The germline gives CDR1 SGHTA, CDR2 FQGNSA. The CDR3 consists of 13 residues. Trimming pared 6 bases from V and 0 bases from J, leaving 7 bases between. For the CDR3, the DNA is TGTGCCAGCAGTCCAGGGAGCACAGATACGCAGTATTTT. This encodes CASSPGSTDTQYF.

This chain links TRBV5-4 with TRBJ2-7, with TRBD2 identical over 7 bases. CDR3 length equals 14 residues. V was pared by 5 bases and J by 6 bases, with 11 bases of the junction left unmatched. CDR1 is SGHNT, CDR2 YYREEE, per germline (reference sequence). CDR3 amino acids: CASSIETGGREQYF. Here the CDR3 DNA reads TGTGCCAGCAGTATAGAGACGGGGGGACGCGAGCAGTACTTC.

The chain employs TRBV5-1 and TRBJ1-2, with a tentative D call TRBD1 (5 bases). CDR1 and CDR2 from the germline V gene are SGHRS and YFSETQ. The CDR3 is made up of 13 amino acids. V lost 3 bases and J lost 8, with 14 bases in between. DNA for the CDR3: TGCGCCAGCAGCTCGTCGGGGGAGGGGGGCTACACCTTC. Translated: CASSSSGEGGYTF.

This clone was counted a few times. V gene TRBV6-1 combines with J gene TRBJ2-3, with 8 bases aligning to TRBD1. The CDR3 contains 15 residues. Germline lookup yields CDR1 MNHNS and CDR2 SASEGT. V was pared by 4 bases and J by 6 bases, with 9 bases of the junction left unmatched. The CDR3 is CASSARGPELDTQYF. Written as DNA, the CDR3 is TGTGCCAGCAGTGCCAGGGGGCCTGAGCTGGATACGCAGTATTTT.